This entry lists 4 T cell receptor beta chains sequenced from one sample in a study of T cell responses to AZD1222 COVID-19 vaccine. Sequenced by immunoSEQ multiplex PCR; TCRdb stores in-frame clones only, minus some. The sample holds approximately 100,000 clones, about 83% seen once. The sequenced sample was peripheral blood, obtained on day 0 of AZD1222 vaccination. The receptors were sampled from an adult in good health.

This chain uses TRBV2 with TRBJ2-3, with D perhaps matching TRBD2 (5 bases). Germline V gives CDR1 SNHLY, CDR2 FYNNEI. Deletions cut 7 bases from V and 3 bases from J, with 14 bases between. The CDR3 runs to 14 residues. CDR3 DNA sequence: TGTGCCAGCACGCCGGGGAGAGGGACAGATACGCAGTATTTT. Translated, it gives CASTPGRGTDTQYF.

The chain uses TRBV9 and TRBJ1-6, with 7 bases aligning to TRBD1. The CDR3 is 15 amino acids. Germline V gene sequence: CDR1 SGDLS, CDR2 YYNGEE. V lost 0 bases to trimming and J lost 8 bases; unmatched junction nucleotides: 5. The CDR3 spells CASSVDPGGDSPLHF. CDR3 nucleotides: TGTGCCAGCAGCGTAGATCCAGGGGGGGATTCACCCCTCCACTTT.

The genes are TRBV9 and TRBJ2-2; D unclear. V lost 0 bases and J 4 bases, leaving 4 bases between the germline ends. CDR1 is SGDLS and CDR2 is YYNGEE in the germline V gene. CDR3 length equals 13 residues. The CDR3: CASSVGGTGELFF. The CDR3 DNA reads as TGTGCCAGCAGCGTAGGGGGCACCGGGGAGCTGTTTTTT.

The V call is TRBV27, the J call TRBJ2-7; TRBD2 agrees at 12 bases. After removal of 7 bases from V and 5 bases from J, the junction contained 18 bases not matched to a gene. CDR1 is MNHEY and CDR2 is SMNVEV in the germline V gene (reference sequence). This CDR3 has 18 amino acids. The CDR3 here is CASNRKTLAGGLMNEQYF. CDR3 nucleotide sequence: TGTGCCAGCAACCGAAAAACCCTAGCGGGAGGGCTAATGAACGAGCAGTACTTC.